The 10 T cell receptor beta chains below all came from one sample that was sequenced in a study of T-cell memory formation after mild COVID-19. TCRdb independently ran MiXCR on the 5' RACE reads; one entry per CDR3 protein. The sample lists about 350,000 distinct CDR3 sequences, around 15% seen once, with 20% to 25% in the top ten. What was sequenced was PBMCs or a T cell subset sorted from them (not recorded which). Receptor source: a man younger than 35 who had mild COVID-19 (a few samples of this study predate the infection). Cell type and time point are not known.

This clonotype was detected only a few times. CDR3 amino acids: CASSPLTGGRETQYF. CDR3 nucleotides: TGTGCCAGCAGTCCGCTTACAGGGGGGCGGGAGACCCAGTACTTC. The gene calls are TRBV12-3 or TRBV12-4 and TRBJ2-5; 8 bases are a match to TRBD1. With 5 bases clipped from V and 5 bases from J, the junction kept 10 bases outside the gene matches. This CDR3 region has 15 residues.

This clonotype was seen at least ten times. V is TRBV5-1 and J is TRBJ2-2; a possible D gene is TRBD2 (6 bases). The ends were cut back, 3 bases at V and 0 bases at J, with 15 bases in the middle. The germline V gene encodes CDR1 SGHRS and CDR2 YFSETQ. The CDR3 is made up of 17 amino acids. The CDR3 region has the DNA TGCGCCAGCAGCTACCTAGCGCCTACCGCGAACACCGGGGAGCTGTTTTTT. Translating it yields CASSYLAPTANTGELFF.

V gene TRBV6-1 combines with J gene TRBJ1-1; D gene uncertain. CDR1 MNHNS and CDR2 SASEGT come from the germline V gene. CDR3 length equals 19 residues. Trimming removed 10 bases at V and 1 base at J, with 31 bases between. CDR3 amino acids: CATTAPWRHTLLENTEAFF. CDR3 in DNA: TGTGCCACCACAGCCCCCTGGAGACACACGCTGCTAGAGAACACTGAAGCTTTCTTT.

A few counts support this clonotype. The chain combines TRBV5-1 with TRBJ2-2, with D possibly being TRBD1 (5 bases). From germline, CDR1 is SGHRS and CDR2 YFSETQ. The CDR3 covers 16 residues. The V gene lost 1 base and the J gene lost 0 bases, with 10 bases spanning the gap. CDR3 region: CASSLRWGTNTGELFF. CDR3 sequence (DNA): TGCGCCAGCAGCTTGCGGTGGGGCACGAACACCGGGGAGCTGTTTTTT.

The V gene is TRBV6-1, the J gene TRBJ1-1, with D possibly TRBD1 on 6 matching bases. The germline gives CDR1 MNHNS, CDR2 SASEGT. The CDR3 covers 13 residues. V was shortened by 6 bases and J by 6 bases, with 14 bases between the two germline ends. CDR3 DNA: TGTGCCAGCAGGGCACGGGGGGCCGCTGAAGCTTTCTTT. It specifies CASRARGAAEAFF.

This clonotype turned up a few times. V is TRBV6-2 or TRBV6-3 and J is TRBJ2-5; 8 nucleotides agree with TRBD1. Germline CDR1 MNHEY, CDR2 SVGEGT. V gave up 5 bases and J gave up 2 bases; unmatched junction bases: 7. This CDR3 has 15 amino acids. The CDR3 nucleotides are TGTGCCAGCAGTAGGCGACAGGGGAGTCAAGAGACCCAGTACTTC. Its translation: CASSRRQGSQETQYF.

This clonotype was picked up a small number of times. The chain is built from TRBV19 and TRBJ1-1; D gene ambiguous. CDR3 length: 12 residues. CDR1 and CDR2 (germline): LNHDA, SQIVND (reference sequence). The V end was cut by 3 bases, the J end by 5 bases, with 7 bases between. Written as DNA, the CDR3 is TGTGCCAGTAGTATTATTGGGACTGAAGCTTTCTTT. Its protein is CASSIIGTEAFF.

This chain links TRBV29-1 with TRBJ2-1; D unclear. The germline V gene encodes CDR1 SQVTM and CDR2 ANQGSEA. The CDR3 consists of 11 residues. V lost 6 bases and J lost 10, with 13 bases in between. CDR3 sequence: CSVGLGTEQFF. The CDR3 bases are TGCAGCGTAGGTCTGGGTACCGAGCAGTTCTTC.

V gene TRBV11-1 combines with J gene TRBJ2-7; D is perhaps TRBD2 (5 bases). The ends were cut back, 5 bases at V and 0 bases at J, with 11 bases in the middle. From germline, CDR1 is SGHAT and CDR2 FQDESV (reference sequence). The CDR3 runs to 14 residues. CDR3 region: CASSASSGSYEQYV. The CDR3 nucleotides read TGTGCCAGCAGCGCCTCAAGCGGCTCCTACGAGCAGTACGTC.

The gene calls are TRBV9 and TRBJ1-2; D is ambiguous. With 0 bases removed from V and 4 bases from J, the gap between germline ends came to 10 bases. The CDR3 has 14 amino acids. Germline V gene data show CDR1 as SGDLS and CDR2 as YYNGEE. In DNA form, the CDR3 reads TGTGCCAGCAGCGTAGGTAGAGAGAGCTATGGCTACACCTTC. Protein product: CASSVGRESYGYTF.